The entry below describes one T cell receptor beta chain. This sample is part of a study of early T cells in non-severe SARS-CoV-2 infection. Background on the study: Bulk RNA from unsorted whole blood was sequenced; chains were unpaired.

One entry per CDR3 protein results from TCRdb running MiXCR on the 5' RACE reads. Found here are tens of thousands of distinct CDR3 sequences, approximately 9.7% of them singletons; the top ten hold roughly 20%. The CDR3 contains 14 residues. The trim removed 3 bases at V and 4 bases at J, leaving 8 bases unmatched. Germline V gene sequence: CDR1 DFQATT, CDR2 SNEGSKA (reference sequence). The clonotype comes from an adult who was a healthcare worker with PCR-confirmed SARS-CoV-2 infection or an uninfected control (not recorded which). Sequencing was done on a sample of whole blood. The chain has TRBV20-1 and TRBJ2-5; 7 bases agree with TRBD1. The CDR3 loop is CSASHGTEGETQYF. The DNA for the CDR3 is TGCAGTGCTAGCCACGGGACAGAGGGAGAGACCCAGTACTTC.